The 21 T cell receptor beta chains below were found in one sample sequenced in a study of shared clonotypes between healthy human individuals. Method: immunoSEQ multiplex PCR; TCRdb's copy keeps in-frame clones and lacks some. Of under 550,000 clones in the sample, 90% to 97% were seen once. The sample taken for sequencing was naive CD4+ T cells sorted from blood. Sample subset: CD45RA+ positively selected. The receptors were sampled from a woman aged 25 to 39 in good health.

The CDR3 sequence is CASSYRRVGHTEAFF. The CDR3 region has the DNA TGTGCCAGCAGTTACAGACGCGTGGGCCACACTGAAGCTTTCTTT. The chain employs TRBV6-5 and TRBJ1-1; D remains ambiguous. Per the germline V gene, CDR1 is MNHEY and CDR2 is SVGAGI. The CDR3 totals 15 residues. Trimming stripped 2 bases from V and 3 bases from J, with 13 bases between.

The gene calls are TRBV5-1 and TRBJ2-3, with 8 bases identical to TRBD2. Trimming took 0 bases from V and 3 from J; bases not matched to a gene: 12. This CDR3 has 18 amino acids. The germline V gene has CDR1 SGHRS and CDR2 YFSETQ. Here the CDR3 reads CASSLVDGGRPGTDTQYF. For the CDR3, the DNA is TGCGCCAGCAGCTTGGTAGATGGCGGGAGGCCGGGTACAGATACGCAGTATTTT.

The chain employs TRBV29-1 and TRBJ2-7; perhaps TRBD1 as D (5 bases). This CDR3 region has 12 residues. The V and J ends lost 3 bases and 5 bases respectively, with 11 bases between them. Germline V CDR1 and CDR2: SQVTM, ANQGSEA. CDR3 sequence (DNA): TGCAGCGTTGATCCAGGGCATAACGAGCAGTACTTC. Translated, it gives CSVDPGHNEQYF.

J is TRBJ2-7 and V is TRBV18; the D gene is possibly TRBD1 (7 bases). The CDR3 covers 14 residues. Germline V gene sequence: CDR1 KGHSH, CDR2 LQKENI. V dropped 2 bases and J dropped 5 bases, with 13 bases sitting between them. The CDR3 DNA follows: TGTGCCAGCTCACCAGGGAGCAGGGGGGACGAGCAGTACTTC. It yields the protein CASSPGSRGDEQYF. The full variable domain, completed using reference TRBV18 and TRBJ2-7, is NAGVMQNPRHLVRRRGQEARLRCSPMKGHSHVYWYRQLPEEGLKFMVYLQKENIIDESGMPKERFSAEFPKEGPSILRIQQVVRGDSAAYFCASSPGSRGDEQYFGPGTRLTVT.

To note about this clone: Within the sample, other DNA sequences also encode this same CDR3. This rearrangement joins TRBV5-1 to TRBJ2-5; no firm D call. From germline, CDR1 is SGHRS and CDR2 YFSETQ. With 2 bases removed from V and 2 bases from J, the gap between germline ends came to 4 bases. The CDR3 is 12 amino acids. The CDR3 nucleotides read TGCGCCAGCAGCTTTCCACAAGAGACCCAGTACTTC. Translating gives CASSFPQETQYF.

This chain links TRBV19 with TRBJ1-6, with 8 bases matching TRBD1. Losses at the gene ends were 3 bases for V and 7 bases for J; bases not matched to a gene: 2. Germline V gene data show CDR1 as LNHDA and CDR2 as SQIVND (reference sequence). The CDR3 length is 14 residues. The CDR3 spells CASSIQGANSPLHF. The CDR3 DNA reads TGTGCCAGTAGTATCCAGGGGGCGAATTCACCCCTCCACTTT.

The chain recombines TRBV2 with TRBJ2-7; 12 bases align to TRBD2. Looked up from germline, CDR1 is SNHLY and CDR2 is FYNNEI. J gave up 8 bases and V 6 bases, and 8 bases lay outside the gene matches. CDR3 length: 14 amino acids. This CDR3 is CASRATSGSLKQYF. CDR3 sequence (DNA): TGTGCCAGCAGGGCGACTAGCGGGAGTTTAAAGCAGTACTTC.

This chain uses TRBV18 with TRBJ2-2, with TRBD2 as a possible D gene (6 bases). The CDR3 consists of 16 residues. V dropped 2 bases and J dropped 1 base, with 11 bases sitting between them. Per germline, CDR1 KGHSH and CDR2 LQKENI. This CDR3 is CASSPWSGRNTGELFF. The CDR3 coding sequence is TGTGCCAGCTCACCATGGAGCGGGCGGAACACCGGGGAGCTGTTTTTT.

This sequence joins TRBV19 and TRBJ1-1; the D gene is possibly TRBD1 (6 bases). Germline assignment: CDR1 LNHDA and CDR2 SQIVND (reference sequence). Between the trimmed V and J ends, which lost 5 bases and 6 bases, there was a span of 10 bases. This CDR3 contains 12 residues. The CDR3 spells CASSLDSAEAFF. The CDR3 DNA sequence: TGTGCCAGTAGTTTGGACAGTGCTGAAGCTTTCTTT.

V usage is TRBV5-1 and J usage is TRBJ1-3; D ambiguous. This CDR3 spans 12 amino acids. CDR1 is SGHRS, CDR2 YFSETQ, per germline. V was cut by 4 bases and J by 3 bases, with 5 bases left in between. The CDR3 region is CASSGNGNTIYF. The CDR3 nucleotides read TGCGCCAGCAGCGGTAATGGAAACACCATATATTTT.

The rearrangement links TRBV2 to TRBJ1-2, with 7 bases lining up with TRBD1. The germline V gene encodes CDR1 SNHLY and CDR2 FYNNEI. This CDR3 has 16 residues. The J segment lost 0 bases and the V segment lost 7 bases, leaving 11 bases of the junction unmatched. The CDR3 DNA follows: TGTGCCAGCACCCCCGGACAGGACCGCGCTAACTATGGCTACACCTTC. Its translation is CASTPGQDRANYGYTF.

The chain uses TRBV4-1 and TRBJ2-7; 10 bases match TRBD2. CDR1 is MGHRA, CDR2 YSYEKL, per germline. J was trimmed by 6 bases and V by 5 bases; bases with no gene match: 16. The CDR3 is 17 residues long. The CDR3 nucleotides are TGCGCCAGCAGCGGGACTAGCGCCTCGGGGGGCCGACTCGAGCAGTACTTC. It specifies CASSGTSASGGRLEQYF.

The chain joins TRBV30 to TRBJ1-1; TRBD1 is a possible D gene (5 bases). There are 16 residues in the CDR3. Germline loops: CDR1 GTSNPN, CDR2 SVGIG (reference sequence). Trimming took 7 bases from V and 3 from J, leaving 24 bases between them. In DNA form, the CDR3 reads TGTGCCTCAACGGCAAGGGGCAATACACAGTACACTGAAGCTTTCTTT. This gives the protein CASTARGNTQYTEAFF. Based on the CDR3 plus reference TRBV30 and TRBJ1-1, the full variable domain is SQTIHQWPATLVQPVGSPLSLECTVEGTSNPNLYWYRQAAGRGLQLLFYSVGIGQISSEVPQNLSASRPQDRQFILSSKKLLLSDSGFYLCASTARGNTQYTEAFFGQGTRLTVV.

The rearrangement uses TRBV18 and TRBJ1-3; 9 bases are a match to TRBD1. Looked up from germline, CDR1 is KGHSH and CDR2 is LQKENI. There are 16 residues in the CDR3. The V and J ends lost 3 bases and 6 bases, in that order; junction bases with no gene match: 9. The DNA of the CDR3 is TGTGCCAGCTCACCCGCCGGAACAGGGGGCGAAAACACCATATATTTT. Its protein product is CASSPAGTGGENTIYF.

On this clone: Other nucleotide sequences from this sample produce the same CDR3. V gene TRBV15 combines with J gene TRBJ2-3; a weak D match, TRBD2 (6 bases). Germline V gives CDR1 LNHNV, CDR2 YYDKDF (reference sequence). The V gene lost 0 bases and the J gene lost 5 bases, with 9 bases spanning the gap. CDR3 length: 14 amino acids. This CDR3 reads CATSRDLGGDTQYF. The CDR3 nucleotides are TGTGCCACCAGCAGAGATCTGGGAGGAGATACGCAGTATTTT.

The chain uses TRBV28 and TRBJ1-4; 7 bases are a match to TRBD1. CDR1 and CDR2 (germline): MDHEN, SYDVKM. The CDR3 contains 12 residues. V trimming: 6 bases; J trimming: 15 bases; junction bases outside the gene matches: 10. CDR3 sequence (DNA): TGTGCCAGCAGACTAGCAAGGGGGCTTGTGTTTTTT. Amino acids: CASRLARGLVFF.

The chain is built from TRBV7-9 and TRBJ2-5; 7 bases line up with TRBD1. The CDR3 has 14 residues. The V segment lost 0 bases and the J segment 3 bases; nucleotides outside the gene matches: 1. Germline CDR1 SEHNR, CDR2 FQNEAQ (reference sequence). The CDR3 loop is CASSLAQGEETQYF. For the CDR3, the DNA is TGTGCCAGCAGCTTAGCGCAGGGGGAAGAGACCCAGTACTTC.

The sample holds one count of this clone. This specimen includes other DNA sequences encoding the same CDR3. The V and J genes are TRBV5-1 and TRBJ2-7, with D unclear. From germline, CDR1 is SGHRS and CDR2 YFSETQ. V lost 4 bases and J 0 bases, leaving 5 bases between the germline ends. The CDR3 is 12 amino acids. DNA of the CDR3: TGCGCCAGCAGCCTAAGCTCCTACGAGCAGTACTTC. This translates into CASSLSSYEQYF.

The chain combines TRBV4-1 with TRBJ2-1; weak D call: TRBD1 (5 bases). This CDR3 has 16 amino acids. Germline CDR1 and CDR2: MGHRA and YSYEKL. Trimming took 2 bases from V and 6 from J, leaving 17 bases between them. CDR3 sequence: CASSQIPGLRGNEQFF. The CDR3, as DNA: TGCGCCAGCAGCCAAATACCGGGCCTTAGGGGCAATGAGCAGTTCTTC.

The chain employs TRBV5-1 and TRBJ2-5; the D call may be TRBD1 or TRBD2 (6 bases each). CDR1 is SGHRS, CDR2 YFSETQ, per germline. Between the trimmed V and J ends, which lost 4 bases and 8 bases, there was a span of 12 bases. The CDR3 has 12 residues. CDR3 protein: CASSLEGVTQYF. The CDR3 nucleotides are TGCGCCAGCAGCCTGGAGGGGGTTACCCAGTACTTC.

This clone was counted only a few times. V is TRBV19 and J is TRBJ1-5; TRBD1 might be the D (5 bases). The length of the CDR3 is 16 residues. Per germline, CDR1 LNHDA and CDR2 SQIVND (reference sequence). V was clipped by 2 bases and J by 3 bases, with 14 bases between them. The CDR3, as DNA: TGTGCCAGTAGTATATCCCGGGACCAGGTCAATCAGCCCCAGCATTTT. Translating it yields CASSISRDQVNQPQHF.